This T cell receptor (beta chain) was captured in a study of regulatory T cells in long-lasting Graves disease. Both iRepertoire HTBI primers and Arm-PCR of CDR3 regions were used to build the TCR beta libraries. One entry per CDR3 protein results from TCRdb running MiXCR on the multiplex PCR reads. The repertoire holds roughly 420,000 distinct CDR3 sequences, with about a sixth as singletons. Time point given: newly diagnosed GD, antithyroid drugs for less than 3 months. PBMC RNA was the source of the TCR library. From germline, CDR1 is MDHEN and CDR2 SYDVKM. The CDR3 sequence is 14 residues long. The V and J ends lost 1 base and 5 bases respectively, with 11 bases between them. This clonotype was recorded many times. The same sample was also studied in work on T cells in Graves' hyperthyroidism and ophthalmopathy. That source adds: Among clonotypes expanded in thyroid above 0.001, most were also found in blood.

The receptor was isolated from a young woman with Graves disease. The chain has TRBV28 and TRBJ2-5; D ambiguous. Sequenced material: peripheral blood mononuclear cells (PBMCs), taken at new diagnosis, from a patient treated with antithyroid drugs. In DNA, the CDR3 is TGTGCCAGCAGTTTATCTATTCCGGATGAGACCCAGTACTTC. It translates to CASSLSIPDETQYF.